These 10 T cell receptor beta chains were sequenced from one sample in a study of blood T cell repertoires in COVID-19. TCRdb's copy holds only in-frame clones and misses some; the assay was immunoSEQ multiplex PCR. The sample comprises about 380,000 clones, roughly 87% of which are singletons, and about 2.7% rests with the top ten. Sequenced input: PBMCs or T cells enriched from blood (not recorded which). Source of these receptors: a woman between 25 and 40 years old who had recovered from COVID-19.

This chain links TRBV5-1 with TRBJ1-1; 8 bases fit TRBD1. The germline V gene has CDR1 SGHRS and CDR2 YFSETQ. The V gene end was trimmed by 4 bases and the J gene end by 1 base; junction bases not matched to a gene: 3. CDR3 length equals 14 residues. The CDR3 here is CASSGDRSNTEAFF. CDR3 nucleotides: TGCGCCAGCAGCGGGGACAGGTCGAACACTGAAGCTTTCTTT. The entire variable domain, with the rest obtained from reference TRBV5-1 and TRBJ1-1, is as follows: KAGVTQTPRYLIKTRGQQVTLSCSPISGHRSVSWYQQTPGQGLQFLFEYFSETQRNKGNFPGRFSGRQFSNSRSEMNVSTLELGDSALYLCASSGDRSNTEAFFGQGTRLTVV.

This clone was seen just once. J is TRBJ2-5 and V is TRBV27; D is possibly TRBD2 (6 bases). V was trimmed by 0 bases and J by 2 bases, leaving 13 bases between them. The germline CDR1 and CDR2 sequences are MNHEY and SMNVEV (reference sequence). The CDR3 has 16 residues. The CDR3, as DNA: TGTGCCAGCAGTTTATCGTATAGCGGACCTCAAGAGACCCAGTACTTC. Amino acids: CASSLSYSGPQETQYF.

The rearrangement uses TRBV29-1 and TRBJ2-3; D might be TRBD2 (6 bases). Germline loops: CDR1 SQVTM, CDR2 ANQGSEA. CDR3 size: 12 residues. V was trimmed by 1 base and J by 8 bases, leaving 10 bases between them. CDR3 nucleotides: TGCAGCGTTGAAGTTACGCGGGGTACGCAGTATTTT. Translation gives CSVEVTRGTQYF.

The CDR3 protein is CASSLSGGNYGYTF. The CDR3 DNA reads TGTGCCAGCAGCTTATCAGGGGGGAACTATGGCTACACCTTC. This sequence joins TRBV9 and TRBJ1-2; 7 bases agree with TRBD1. With 4 bases clipped from V and 2 bases from J, the junction kept 5 bases outside the gene matches. CDR3 length equals 14 residues. The germline CDR1 and CDR2 sequences are SGDLS and YYNGEE.

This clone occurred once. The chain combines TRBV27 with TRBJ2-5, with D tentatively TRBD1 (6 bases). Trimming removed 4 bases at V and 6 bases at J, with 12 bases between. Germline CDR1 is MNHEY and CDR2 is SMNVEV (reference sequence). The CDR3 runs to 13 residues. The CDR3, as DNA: TGTGCCAGCAGTTATTCAGGGACAAAGACCCAGTACTTC. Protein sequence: CASSYSGTKTQYF.

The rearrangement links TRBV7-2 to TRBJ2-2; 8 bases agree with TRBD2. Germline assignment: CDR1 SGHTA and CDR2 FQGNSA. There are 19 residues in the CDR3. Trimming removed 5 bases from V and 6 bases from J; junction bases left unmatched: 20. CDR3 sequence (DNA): TGTGCCAGCAGCCCCGGCCCGGGACGCGGGAGGCATAATGCCGGGGAGCTGTTTTTT. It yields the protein CASSPGPGRGRHNAGELFF.

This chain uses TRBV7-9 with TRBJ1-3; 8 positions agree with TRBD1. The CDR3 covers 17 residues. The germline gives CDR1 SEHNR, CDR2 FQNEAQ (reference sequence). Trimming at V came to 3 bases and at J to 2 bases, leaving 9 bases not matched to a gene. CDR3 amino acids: CASSLPQGEEPGNTIYF. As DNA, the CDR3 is TGTGCCAGCAGCTTGCCACAGGGGGAAGAGCCTGGAAACACCATATATTTT.

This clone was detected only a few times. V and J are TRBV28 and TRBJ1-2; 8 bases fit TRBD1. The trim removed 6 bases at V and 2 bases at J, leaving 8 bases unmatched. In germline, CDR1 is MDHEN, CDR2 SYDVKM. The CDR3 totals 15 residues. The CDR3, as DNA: TGTGCCAGCAGCCGAACCTGGACAGGGAACTATGGCTACACCTTC. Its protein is CASSRTWTGNYGYTF.

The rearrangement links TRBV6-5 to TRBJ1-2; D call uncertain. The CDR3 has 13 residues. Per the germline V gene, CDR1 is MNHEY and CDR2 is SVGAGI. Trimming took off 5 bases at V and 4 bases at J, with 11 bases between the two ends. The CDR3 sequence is CASSLGLSYGYTF. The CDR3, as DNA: TGTGCCAGCAGTCTTGGACTGTCCTATGGCTACACCTTC.

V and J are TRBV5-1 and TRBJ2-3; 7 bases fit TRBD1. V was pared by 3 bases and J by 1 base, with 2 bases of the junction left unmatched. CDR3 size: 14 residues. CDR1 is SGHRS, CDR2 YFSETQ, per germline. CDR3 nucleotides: TGCGCCAGCAGCTCAGGGGGTGGCACAGATACGCAGTATTTT. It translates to CASSSGGGTDTQYF. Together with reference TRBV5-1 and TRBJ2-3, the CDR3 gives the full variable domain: KAGVTQTPRYLIKTRGQQVTLSCSPISGHRSVSWYQQTPGQGLQFLFEYFSETQRNKGNFPGRFSGRQFSNSRSEMNVSTLELGDSALYLCASSSGGGTDTQYFGPGTRLTVL.